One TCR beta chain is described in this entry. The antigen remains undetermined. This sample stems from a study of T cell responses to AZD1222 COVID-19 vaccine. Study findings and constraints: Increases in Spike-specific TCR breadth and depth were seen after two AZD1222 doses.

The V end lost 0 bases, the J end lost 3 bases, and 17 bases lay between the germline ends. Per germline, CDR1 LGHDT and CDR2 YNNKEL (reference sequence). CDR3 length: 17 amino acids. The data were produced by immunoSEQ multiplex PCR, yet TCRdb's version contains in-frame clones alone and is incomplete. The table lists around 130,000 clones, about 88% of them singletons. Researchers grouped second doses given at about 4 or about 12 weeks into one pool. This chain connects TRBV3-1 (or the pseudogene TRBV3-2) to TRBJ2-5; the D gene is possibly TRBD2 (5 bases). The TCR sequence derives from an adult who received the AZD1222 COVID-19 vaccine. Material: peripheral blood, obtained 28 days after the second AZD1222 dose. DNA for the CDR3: TGTGCCAGCAGCCAAGAGCCGGCTAGCCCCGGGGAAGAGACCCAGTACTTC. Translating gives CASSQEPASPGEETQYF.